This T cell receptor beta chain is from a study of T cells after somatic rescue of genetic block. TCRdb's copy holds only in-frame clones and misses some; the assay was immunoSEQ multiplex PCR. The table lists more than 13,000 clones, around 70% of them singletons. This clone occurred a few times. Germline CDR1 and CDR2: SGHVS and FNYEAQ. V was pared by 6 bases and J by 5 bases, with 10 bases between. The CDR3 is made up of 12 amino acids. The source is a young man. The sequencing sample was made of peripheral blood mononuclear cells (PBMCs). The chain combines TRBV7-6 with TRBJ2-5; perhaps TRBD2 as D (5 bases). The CDR3 sequence: CASRGPGETQYF. The CDR3 region has the DNA TGTGCCAGCAGAGGGCCGGGGGAGACCCAGTACTTC. Together with reference TRBV7-6 and TRBJ2-5, the CDR3 gives the full variable domain: GAGVSQSPRYKVTKRGQDVALRCDPISGHVSLYWYRQALGQGPEFLTYFNYEAQQDKSGLPNDRFSAERPEGSISTLTIQRTEQRDSAMYRCASRGPGETQYFGPGTRLLVL.